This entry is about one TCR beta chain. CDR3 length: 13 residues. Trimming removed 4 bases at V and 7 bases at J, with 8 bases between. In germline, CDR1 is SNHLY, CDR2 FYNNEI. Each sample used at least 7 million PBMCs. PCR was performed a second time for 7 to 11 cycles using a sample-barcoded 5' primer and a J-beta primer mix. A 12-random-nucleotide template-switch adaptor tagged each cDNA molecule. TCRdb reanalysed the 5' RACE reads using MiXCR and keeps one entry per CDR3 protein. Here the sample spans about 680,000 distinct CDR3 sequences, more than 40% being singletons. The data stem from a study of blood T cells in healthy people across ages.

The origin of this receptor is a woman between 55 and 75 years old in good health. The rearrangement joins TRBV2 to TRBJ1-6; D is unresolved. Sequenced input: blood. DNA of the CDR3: TGTGCCAGCAGTGCAACTGAAAATTCACCCCTCCACTTT. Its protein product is CASSATENSPLHF.